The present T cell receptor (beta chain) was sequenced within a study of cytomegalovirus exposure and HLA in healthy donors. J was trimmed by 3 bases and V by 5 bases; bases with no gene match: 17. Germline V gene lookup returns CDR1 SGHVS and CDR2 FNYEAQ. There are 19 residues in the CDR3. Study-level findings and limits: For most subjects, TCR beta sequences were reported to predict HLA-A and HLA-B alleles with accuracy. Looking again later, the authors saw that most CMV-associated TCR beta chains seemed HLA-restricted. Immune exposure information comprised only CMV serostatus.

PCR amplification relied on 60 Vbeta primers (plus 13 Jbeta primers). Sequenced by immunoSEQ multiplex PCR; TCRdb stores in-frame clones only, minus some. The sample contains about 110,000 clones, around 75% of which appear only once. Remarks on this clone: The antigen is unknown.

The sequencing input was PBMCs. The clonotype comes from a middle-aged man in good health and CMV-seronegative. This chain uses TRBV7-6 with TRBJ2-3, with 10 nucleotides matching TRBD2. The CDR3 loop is CASSKQRTAGGPGTDTQYF. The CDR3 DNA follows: TGTGCCAGCAGCAAACAGCGGACAGCGGGGGGGCCCGGAACAGATACGCAGTATTTT. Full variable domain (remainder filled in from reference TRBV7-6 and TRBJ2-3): GAGVSQSPRYKVTKRGQDVALRCDPISGHVSLYWYRQALGQGPEFLTYFNYEAQQDKSGLPNDRFSAERPEGSISTLTIQRTEQRDSAMYRCASSKQRTAGGPGTDTQYFGPGTRLTVL.